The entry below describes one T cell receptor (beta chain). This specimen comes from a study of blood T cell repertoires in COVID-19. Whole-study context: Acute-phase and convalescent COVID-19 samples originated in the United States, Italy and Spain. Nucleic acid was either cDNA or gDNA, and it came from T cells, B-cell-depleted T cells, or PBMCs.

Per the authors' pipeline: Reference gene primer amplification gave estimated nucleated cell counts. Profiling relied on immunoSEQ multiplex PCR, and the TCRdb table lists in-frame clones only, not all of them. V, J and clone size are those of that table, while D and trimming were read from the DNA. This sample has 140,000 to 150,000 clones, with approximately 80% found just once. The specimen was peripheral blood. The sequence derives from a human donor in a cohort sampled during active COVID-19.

This CDR3 is CASSLDPGGANYGYTF. In DNA form, the CDR3 reads TGTGCCAGCAGCTTAGATCCGGGGGGGGCGAACTATGGCTACACCTTC. The chain joins TRBV11-2 to TRBJ1-2, with a weak D call TRBD1 (6 bases). The CDR3 contains 16 residues. Germline V gives CDR1 SGHAT, CDR2 FQNNGV. Trimming took off 0 bases at V and 2 bases at J, with 13 bases between the two ends.